The clone carrying this T cell receptor beta chain has just a few counts. Antigen: not known. The germline gives CDR1 SGHRS, CDR2 YFSETQ. Trimming at V came to 1 base and at J to 5 bases, leaving 9 bases not matched to a gene. The CDR3 is 16 amino acids. This sample stems from a study of radiotherapy plus CTLA-4 blockade in lung cancer. General study points: Tumor-origin TCR clones grew in blood after radiotherapy plus ipilimumab. Among reported predictors of response, early blood T cell clone dynamics with interferon-beta performed best.

TCRdb keeps only in-frame clones here, not all; method: immunoSEQ multiplex PCR. The table records 40,000 to 50,000 clones, approximately 68% of them present only once. This TCR was recovered from a human donor with non-small cell lung cancer who had stable disease on radiotherapy plus ipilimumab. The sequencing here drew on peripheral blood, taken from a patient treated with radiotherapy plus ipilimumab. This sequence joins TRBV5-1 and TRBJ2-5; 9 nucleotides align to TRBD1. This chain's CDR3 is CASSLSRRTGEETQYF. The CDR3 nucleotides are TGCGCCAGCAGCTTGTCTAGAAGGACAGGGGAGGAGACCCAGTACTTC.